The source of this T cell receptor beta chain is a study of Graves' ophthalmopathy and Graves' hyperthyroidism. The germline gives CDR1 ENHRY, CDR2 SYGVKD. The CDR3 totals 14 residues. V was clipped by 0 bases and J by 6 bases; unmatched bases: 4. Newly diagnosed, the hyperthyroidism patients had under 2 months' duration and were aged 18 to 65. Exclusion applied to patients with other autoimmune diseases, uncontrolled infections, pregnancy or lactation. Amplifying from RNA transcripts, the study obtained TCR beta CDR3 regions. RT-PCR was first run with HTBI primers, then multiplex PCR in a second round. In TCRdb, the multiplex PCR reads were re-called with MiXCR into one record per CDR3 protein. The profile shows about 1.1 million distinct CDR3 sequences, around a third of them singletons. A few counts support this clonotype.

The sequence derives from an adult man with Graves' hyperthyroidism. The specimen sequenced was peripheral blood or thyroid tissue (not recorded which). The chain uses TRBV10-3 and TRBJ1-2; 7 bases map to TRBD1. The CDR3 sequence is CAISESPGGHGYTF. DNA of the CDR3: TGTGCCATCAGTGAGTCCCCAGGGGGGCATGGCTACACCTTC.